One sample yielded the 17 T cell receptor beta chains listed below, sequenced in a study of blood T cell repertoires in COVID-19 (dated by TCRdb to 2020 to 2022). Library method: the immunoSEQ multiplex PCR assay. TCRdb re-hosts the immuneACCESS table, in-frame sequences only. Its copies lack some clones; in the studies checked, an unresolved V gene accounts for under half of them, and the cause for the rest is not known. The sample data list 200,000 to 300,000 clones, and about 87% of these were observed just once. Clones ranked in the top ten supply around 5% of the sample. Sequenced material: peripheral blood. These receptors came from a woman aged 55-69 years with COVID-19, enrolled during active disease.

The DNA of the CDR3 is TGTGCCAGCAGTGTACTAATGAACACTGAAGCTTTCTTT. This codes for CASSVLMNTEAFF. The chain joins TRBV6-4 to TRBJ1-1; no definite D call. The CDR3 totals 13 residues. CDR1 and CDR2 from the germline V gene are MRHNA and SNTAGT. Deletions cut 4 bases from V and 0 bases from J, with 6 bases between.

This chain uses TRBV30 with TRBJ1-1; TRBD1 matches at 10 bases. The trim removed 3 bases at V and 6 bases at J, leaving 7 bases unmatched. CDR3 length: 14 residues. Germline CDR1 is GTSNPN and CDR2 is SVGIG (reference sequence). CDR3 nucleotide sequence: TGTGCCTGGAGGCTGACAGGGGGCTTTTCTGAAGCTTTCTTT. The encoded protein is CAWRLTGGFSEAFF.

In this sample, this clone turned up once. This CDR3 is CATSRGEPQETQYF. The CDR3 DNA is TGTGCCACCAGCAGAGGGGAGCCCCAAGAGACCCAGTACTTC. The V call is TRBV15, the J call TRBJ2-5, with D maybe TRBD2 (5 bases). The V gene lost 1 base and the J gene lost 1 base, with 7 bases spanning the gap. CDR3 size: 14 residues. Germline loops: CDR1 LNHNV, CDR2 YYDKDF (reference sequence).

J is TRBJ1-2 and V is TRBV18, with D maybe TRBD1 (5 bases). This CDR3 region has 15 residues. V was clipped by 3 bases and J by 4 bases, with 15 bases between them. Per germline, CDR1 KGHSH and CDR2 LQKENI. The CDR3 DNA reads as TGTGCCAGCTCACCGGCGGGGCAGAAGGGCTATGGCTACACCTTC. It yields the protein CASSPAGQKGYGYTF. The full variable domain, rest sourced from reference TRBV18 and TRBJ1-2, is NAGVMQNPRHLVRRRGQEARLRCSPMKGHSHVYWYRQLPEEGLKFMVYLQKENIIDESGMPKERFSAEFPKEGPSILRIQQVVRGDSAAYFCASSPAGQKGYGYTFGSGTRLTVV.

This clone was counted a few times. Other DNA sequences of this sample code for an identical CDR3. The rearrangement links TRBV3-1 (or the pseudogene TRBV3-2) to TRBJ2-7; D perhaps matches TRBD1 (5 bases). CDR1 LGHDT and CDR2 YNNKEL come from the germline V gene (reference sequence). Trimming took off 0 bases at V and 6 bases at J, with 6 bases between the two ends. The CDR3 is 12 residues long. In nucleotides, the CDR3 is TGTGCCAGCAGCCAAGATAGGGGCGAGCAGTACTTC. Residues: CASSQDRGEQYF.

CDR3 nucleotide sequence: TGTGCCAGCAGGGCCAGGAATAATGAAAAACTGTTTTTT. This gives the protein CASRARNNEKLFF. The chain carries TRBV6-6 and TRBJ1-4; no clear D gene. The germline CDR1 and CDR2 sequences are MNHNY and SVGAGI (reference sequence). This CDR3 has 13 residues. V dropped 6 bases and J dropped 4 bases, with 9 bases sitting between them.

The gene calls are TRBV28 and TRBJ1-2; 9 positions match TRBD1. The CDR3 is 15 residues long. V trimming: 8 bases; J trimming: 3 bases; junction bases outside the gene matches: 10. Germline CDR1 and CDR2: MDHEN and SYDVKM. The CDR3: CASGKQGAFDYGYTF. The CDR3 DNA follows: TGTGCCAGCGGAAAACAGGGGGCGTTTGACTATGGCTACACCTTC.

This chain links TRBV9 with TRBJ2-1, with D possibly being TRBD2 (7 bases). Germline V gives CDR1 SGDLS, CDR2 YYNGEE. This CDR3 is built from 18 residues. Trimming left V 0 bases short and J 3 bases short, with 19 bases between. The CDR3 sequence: CASSVGPGDYINYNEQFF. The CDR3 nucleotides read TGTGCCAGCAGCGTAGGTCCAGGGGACTACATTAACTACAATGAGCAGTTCTTC.

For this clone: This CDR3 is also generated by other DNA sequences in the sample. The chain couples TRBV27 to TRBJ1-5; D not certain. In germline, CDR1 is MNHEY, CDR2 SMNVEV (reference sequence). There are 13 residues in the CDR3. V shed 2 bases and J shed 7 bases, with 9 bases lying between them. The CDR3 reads CASSLRGSQPQHF. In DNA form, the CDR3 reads TGTGCCAGCAGTTTAAGAGGAAGCCAGCCCCAGCATTTT.

Here the CDR3 DNA reads TGCGCCAGCAGCCGGACAGGGGAAAAACTGTTTTTT. Protein sequence: CASSRTGEKLFF. The chain is built from TRBV5-1 and TRBJ1-4; 8 bases fit TRBD1. This CDR3 is 12 amino acids long. Per the germline V gene, CDR1 is SGHRS and CDR2 is YFSETQ. Trimming at V came to 4 bases and at J to 8 bases, leaving 1 base not matched to a gene.

The CDR3 sequence: CASSLAPGRVGETQYF. CDR3 DNA: TGCGCCAGCAGCTTGGCCCCCGGGAGGGTAGGAGAGACCCAGTACTTC. This rearrangement joins TRBV5-1 to TRBJ2-5; 8 bases align to TRBD2. Germline V gene lookup returns CDR1 SGHRS and CDR2 YFSETQ. This CDR3 spans 16 amino acids. With V trimmed by 0 bases and J by 4 bases, 8 bases remained unmatched.

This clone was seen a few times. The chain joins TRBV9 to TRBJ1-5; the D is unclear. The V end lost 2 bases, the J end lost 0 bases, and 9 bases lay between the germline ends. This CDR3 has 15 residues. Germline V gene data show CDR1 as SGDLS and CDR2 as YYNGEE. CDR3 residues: CASSVGLGSNQPQHF. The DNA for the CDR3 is TGTGCCAGCAGCGTCGGGTTAGGTAGCAATCAGCCCCAGCATTTT.

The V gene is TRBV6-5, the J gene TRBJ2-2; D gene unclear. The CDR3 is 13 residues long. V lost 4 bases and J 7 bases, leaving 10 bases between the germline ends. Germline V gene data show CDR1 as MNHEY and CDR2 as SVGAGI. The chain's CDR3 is CASSSLHGGELFF. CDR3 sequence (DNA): TGTGCCAGCAGTTCCTTACATGGCGGGGAGCTGTTTTTT.

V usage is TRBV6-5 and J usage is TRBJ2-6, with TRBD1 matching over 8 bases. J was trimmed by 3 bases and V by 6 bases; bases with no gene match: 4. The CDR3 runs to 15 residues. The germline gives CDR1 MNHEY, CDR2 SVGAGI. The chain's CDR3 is CASRPQGGGANVLTF. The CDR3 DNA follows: TGTGCCAGCAGGCCACAGGGGGGTGGGGCCAACGTCCTGACTTTC.

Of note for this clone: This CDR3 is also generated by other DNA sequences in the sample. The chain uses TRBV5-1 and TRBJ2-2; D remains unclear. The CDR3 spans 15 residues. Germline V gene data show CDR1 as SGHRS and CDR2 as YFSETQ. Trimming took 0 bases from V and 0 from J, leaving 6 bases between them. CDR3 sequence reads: CASSLGGANTGELFF. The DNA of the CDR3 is TGCGCCAGCAGCTTGGGTGGAGCGAACACCGGGGAGCTGTTTTTT.

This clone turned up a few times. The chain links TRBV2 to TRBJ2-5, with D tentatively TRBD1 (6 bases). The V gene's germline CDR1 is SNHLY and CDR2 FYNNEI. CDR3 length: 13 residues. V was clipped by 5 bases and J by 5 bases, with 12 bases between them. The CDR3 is CASSLTGLETQYF. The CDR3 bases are TGTGCCAGCAGTCTAACAGGGCTGGAGACCCAGTACTTC.

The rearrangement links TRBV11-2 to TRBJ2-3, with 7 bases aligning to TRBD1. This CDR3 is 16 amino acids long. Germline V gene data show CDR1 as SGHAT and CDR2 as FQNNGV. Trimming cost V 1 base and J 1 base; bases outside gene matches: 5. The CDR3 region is CASSLGGTGGTDTQYF. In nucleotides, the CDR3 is TGTGCCAGCAGCTTAGGCGGTACAGGGGGCACAGATACGCAGTATTTT.